This T cell receptor (beta chain) was recorded in a study of blood T cell repertoires in COVID-19. Methods used by the authors: The authors estimated nucleated cell counts from reference gene primer amplification. TCRdb's table, derived via immunoSEQ multiplex PCR, lists solely in-frame clones and lacks some. V, J and clone size were drawn from that table, and D and trimming were deduced from the DNA. The data contain around 250,000 clones, around 90% of them singletons. The CDR3 consists of 13 residues. Germline CDR1 reads SGHAT; CDR2 reads FQNNGV. Trimming took 2 bases from V and 2 from J, leaving 6 bases between them.

The chain has TRBV11-2 and TRBJ2-5; D perhaps matches TRBD2 (6 bases). Sequenced material: PBMCs or T cells enriched from blood (not recorded which). The clonotype comes from a human donor in a cohort exposed to, infected with or recovered from COVID-19 (not recorded which). The donor label of this sample is uncertain. CDR3 sequence: CASSLLAQETQYF. CDR3 bases: TGTGCCAGCAGCTTACTAGCGCAAGAGACCCAGTACTTC.